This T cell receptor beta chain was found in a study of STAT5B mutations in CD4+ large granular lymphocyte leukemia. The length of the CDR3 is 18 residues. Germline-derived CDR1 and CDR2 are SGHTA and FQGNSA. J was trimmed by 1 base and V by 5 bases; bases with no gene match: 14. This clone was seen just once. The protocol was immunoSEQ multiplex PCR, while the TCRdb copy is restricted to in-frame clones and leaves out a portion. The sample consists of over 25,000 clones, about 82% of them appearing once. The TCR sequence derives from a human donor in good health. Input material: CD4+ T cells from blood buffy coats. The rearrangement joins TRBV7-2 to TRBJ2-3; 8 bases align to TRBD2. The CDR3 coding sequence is TGTGCCAGCAGCCCCCGAGCGGGAGCTCCGCTTGGCACAGATACGCAGTATTTT. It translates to CASSPRAGAPLGTDTQYF.